This T cell receptor (beta chain) was recovered during a study of shared clonotypes between healthy human individuals (dated by TCRdb to the early 2020s). For the wider study: A couple of women and a few men aged 18 to 49 years were included in the cohort. To estimate repertoire size and how much clonotype sharing occurs between individuals, the study deeply sequenced the blood TCR repertoires of several healthy adults. Each donor's leukapheresis produced roughly between about 0.8 and 8.9 billion PBMCs. For each donor, CD4 naive and CD4 memory were each given three plates, CD8 naive was given two plates, and CD8 memory was given one plate. To increase sequencing depth and limit assay-specific biases, TCR repertoire library preparation and sequencing were carried out by different laboratories using diverse techniques. The paper's findings and limits, for the study overall: Sampling was restricted to blood, and TCR repertoires in tissue are likely to differ from TCR repertoires in blood. Compared with non-shared clonotypes, clonotypes shared by all four sorted-subset donors had higher generation probabilities. Naive subsets generally had larger estimated clonotype richness than memory subsets did. Based on pairwise subsampling, the degree of clonotype sharing among donors was expected to be affected by sequencing depth. When a few donors were compared, the shared fraction of clonotypes was about 5.2% for naive CD4, around 3.6% for naive CD8, about 2.5% for memory CD4, and roughly 0.43% for memory CD8. Because the study included a small number of donors, the genetic and exposure-history diversity represented was limited. Incomplete sequencing was indicated by rarefaction of sorted-subset datasets, despite the large sequencing depth.

Using the deep immunoSEQ assay, multiplex PCR amplified TCR CDR3 regions from genomic DNA. Genomic DNA extracted from each cell subset was distributed evenly over all wells of several immunoSEQ 96-well plates, and each plate served as one replicate. For sorted subsets, approximately 200 ng of genomic DNA, equivalent to around 31,000 T cell genomes, went into each replicate PCR. The purified libraries were quantified using a Qubit 3.0 fluorometer, sized with a Bioanalyzer 2100, and then quantified again using the KAPA Library Quantification kit. Each immunoSEQ 96-well plate was sequenced on its own single-read 150-cycle Illumina NextSeq 550 flow cell. Per the source publication's procedure: The immunoSEQ output contained only junctional sequences without quality scores, so filtering could not match that applied to full-length reads. To assign V/J genes and CDR3, sequences were annotated against IMGT germline references using PyIR, a Python wrapper for IgBLAST v1.9. Reads were removed for weak V/J assignments (E-value above 1e-6), missing CDR3, stop codons, out-of-frame junctions, or ambiguous translated residues. V3J clonotypes were defined as sequences sharing the same inferred V gene, J gene, and CDR3 amino acid sequence. Percentage overlap between repertoires was calculated by dividing the number of shared unique clonotypes by the size of the smaller repertoire. Richness of each repertoire was evaluated using RTK rarefaction, the Chao1 estimator, and Recon v2.1 estimates of unobserved clonotypes. Generation probabilities for all TCRbeta clonotypes obtained by the gDNA method from a few donors were computed using OLGA. The immuneACCESS repertoire file appears here via TCRdb, limited to in-frame rearrangements. These files lack a portion of the clones; in checked studies, under half of the deficit traces to unresolved V genes, and the cause of the others is not known. V, J and clone size are taken as reported in that table, and D and trimming were inferred from the DNA itself. This sample gives 100,000 or so clones in total; approximately 65% of them show up just once. Roughly 22% of the sample is held by the ten biggest clonotypes.

Healthy HIV-negative adults with no recently reported acute infections or vaccinations were included as donors. Every donor was a Caucasian adult living in Nashville, Tennessee, USA. CD8 memory samples combined magnetically selected CD45RO+ cells with CCR7-negative CD45RA+ effector memory (TemRA) cells. Blood was collected by leukapheresis, and PBMCs were isolated by Ficoll-Histopaque density gradient centrifugation and then cryopreserved in liquid nitrogen vapor phase. Purity and quantity of every magnetically sorted T cell population were checked by analytical flow cytometry. From each sorted fraction, genomic DNA was isolated and quantified by UV absorbance on a Nanodrop 2000c. On this clone: Its cognate antigen has yet to be identified. Within one base of it there is no much larger clone, and no base qualities were kept.

Sequenced sample: memory CD8+ T cells sorted from blood. In light of the paper, this sample's cell subset or site label describes: CD45RO+ cells pooled with CCR7-negative TemRA cells. The sequence was obtained from a woman aged 25-40 years in good health.

In nucleotides, the sequence is TGCGCCAGCAGCCCAACTAGACAGGGGGCGGTAAGTTTGGGCACTGAAGCTTTCTTT. Translated, this gives CASSPTRQGAVSLGTEAFF. The chain employs TRBV5-1 and TRBJ1-1; 10 of the junction bases match TRBD1. The CDR1 and CDR2 encoded by the germline V gene are SGHRS and YFSETQ. V is trimmed back by 4 bases and J by 4 bases, and the junction contains 19 bases that no gene match accounts for. Spanning cysteine to phenylalanine, the CDR3 consists of 19 amino acids. Only the CDR3 DNA stays, 57 bases, in frame from base 1.